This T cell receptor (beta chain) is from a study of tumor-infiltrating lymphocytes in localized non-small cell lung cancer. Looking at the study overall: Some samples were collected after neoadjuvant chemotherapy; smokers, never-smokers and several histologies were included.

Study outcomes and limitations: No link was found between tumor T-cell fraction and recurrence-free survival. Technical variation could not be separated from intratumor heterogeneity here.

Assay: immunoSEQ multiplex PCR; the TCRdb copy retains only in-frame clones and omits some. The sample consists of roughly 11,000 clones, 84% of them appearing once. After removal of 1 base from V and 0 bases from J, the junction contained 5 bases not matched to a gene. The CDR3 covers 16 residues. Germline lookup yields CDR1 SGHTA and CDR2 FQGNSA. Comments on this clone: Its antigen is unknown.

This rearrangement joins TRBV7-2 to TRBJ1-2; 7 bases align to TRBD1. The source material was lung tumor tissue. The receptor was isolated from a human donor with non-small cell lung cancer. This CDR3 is CASSLEPGQANYGYTF. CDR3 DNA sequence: TGTGCCAGCAGCTTAGAACCCGGACAGGCTAACTATGGCTACACCTTC.